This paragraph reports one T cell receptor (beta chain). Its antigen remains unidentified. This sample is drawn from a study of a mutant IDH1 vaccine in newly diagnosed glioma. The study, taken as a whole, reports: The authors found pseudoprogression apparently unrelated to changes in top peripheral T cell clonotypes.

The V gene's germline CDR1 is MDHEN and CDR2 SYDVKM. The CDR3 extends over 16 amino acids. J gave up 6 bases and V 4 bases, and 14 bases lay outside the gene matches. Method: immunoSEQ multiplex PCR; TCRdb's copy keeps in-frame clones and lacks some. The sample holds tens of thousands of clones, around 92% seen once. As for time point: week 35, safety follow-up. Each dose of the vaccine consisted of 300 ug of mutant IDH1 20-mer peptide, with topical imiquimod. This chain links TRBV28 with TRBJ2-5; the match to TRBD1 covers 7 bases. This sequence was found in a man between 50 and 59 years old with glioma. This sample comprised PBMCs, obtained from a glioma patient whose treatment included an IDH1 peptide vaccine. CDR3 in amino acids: CASSSYRGGTSKTQYF. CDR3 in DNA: TGTGCCAGCAGTTCCTACAGGGGCGGAACTTCGAAGACCCAGTACTTC.